Below, one T cell receptor (beta chain) is given with its context. Its specificity is unknown. Method: immunoSEQ multiplex PCR; TCRdb's copy keeps in-frame clones and lacks some. The sample includes some 35,000 clones, around 69% of them seen just once. This record comes from a study of vaccination effects on CD4 cells after COVID-19. The wider study: Among convalescent patients, two provided samples 16 days and one week before vaccination. Study outcomes and limitations: Relatively few convalescent patients took part in the study, which had no early post-infection timepoints.

Under the ViraFEST assay, PBMC were stimulated with viral peptide pools so that antigen-specific CD4+ T cells expanded. Sequencing was performed afterwards. It was after roughly ten days of culture that CD4+ T cells were isolated. Infection with SARS-CoV-2 occurred in the person between March and December 2020, and PCR confirmed it. V was pared by 10 bases and J by 3 bases, with 4 bases of the junction left unmatched. The CDR3 loop spans 14 amino acids. Germline CDR1 and CDR2: SNHLY and FYNNEI. This receptor was taken from a human donor who had a prior SARS-CoV-2 infection. The chain carries TRBV2 and TRBJ2-3, with 13 bases matching TRBD2. The source material was CD4+ T cells from PBMCs cultured with HCoV-NL63 spike peptides, sampled before COVID-19 vaccination. The CDR3 nucleotides are TGTGCCACAGGACTAGCGGGAGTAACAGATACGCAGTATTTT. Encoded protein: CATGLAGVTDTQYF.